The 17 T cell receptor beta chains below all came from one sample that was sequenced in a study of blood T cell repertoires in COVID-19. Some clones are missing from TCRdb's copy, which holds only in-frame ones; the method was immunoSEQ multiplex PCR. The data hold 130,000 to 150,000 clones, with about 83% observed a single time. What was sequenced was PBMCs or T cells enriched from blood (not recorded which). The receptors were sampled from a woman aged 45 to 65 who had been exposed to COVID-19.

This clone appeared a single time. CDR3 in amino acids: CASSKGTIATNEKLFF. The CDR3 nucleotides are TGTGCCAGCAGCAAAGGGACAATTGCAACTAATGAAAAACTGTTTTTT. The chain employs TRBV21-1 and TRBJ1-4; the table's D call TRBD1 went unverified against the DNA. TRBV21-1 is shown as a pseudogene. This CDR3 has 16 amino acids.

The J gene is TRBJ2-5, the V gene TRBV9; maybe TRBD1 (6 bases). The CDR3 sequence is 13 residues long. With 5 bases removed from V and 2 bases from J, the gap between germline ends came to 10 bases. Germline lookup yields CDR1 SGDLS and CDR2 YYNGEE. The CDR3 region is CASSRQAQETQYF. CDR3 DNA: TGTGCCAGCAGTAGACAGGCGCAAGAGACCCAGTACTTC.

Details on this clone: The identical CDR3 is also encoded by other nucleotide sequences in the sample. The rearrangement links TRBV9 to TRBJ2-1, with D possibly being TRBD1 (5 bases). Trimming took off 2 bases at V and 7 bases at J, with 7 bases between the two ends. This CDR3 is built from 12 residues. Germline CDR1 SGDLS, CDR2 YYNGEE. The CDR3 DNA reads TGTGCCAGCAGCGTGACAGAGAATGAGCAGTTCTTC. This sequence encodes CASSVTENEQFF.

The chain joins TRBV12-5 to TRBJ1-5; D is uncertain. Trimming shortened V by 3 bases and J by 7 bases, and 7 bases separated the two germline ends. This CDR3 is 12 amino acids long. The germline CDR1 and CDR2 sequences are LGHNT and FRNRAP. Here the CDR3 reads CASGFVLQPQHF. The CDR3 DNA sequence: TGTGCTAGTGGTTTCGTTCTCCAGCCCCAGCATTTT.

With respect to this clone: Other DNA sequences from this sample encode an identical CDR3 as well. This CDR3 reads CASSSTTGDTEAFF. In DNA, the CDR3 is TGTGCCAGCAGCTCAACCACAGGGGATACTGAAGCTTTCTTT. The chain combines TRBV7-6 with TRBJ1-1; 7 bases align to TRBD1. The J segment lost 5 bases and the V segment lost 4 bases, leaving 7 bases of the junction unmatched. Germline V gene lookup returns CDR1 SGHVS and CDR2 FNYEAQ. The CDR3 totals 14 residues. The full variable domain, in which reference TRBV7-6 and TRBJ1-1 provide the parts outside the CDR3, is GAGVSQSPRYKVTKRGQDVALRCDPISGHVSLYWYRQALGQGPEFLTYFNYEAQQDKSGLPNDRFSAERPEGSISTLTIQRTEQRDSAMYRCASSSTTGDTEAFFGQGTRLTVV.

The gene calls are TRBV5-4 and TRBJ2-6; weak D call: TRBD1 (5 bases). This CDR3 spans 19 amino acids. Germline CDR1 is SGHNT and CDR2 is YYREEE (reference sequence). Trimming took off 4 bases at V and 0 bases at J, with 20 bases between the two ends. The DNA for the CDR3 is TGTGCCAGCAGCGAAGGGAATCACAGGATGAGCTCTGGGGCCAACGTCCTGACTTTC. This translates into CASSEGNHRMSSGANVLTF.

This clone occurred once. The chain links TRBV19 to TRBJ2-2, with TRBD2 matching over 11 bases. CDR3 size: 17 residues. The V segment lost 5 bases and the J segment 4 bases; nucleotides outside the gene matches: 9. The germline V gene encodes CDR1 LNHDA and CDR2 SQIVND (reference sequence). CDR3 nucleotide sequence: TGTGCCAGTAGTTTCCTAGCGGGAGGAGAAGGCACCGGGGAGCTGTTTTTT. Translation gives CASSFLAGGEGTGELFF.

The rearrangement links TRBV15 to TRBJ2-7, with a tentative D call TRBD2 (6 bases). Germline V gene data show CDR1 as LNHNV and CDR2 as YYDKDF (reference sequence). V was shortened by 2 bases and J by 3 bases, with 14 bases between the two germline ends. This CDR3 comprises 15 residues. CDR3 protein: CATSRPRVGGYEQYF. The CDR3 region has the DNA TGTGCCACCAGCAGACCCCGAGTGGGGGGCTACGAGCAGTACTTC. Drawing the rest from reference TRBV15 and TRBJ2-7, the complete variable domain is DAMVIQNPRYQVTQFGKPVTLSCSQTLNHNVMYWYQQKSSQAPKLLFHYYDKDFNNEADTPDNFQSRRPNTSFCFLDIRSPGLGDTAMYLCATSRPRVGGYEQYFGPGTRLTVT.

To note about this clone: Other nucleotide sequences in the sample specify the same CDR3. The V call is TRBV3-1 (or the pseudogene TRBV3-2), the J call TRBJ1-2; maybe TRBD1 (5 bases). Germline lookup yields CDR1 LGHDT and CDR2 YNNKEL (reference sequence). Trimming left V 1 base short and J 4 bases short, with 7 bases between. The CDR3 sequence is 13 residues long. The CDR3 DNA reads TGTGCCAGCAGCCAAGGGCAGGGCTATGGCTACACCTTC. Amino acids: CASSQGQGYGYTF.

The CDR3 DNA reads as TGTGCCAGCAGCTGGAGTAGTGTCAACGAGCAGTACTTC. Residues: CASSWSSVNEQYF. V is TRBV11-3 and J is TRBJ2-7; D is uncertain. Trimming stripped 4 bases from V and 5 bases from J, with 12 bases between. The CDR3 is 13 residues long. Germline V gene data show CDR1 as SGHNT and CDR2 as YENEEA. Supplemented by reference TRBV11-3 and TRBJ2-7, the full variable domain reads EAGVVQSPRYKIIEKKQPVAFWCNPISGHNTLYWYLQNLGQGPELLIRYENEEAVDDSQLPKDRFSAERLKGVDSTLKIQPAELGDSAVYLCASSWSSVNEQYFGPGTRLTVT.

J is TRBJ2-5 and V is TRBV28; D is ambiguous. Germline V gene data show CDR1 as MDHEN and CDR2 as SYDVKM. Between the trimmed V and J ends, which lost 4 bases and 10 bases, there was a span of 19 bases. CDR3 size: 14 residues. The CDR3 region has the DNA TGTGCCAGCAGTTCGGGTCAGATCAAGAGACTCCAGTACTTC. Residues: CASSSGQIKRLQYF.

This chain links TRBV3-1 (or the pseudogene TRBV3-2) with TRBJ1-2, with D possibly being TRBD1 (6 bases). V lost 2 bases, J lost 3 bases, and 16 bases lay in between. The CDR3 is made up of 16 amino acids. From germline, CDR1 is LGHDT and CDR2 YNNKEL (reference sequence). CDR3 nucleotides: TGTGCCAGCAGCCAATCCCCCTTGCCAGGGGACTATGGCTACACCTTC. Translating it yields CASSQSPLPGDYGYTF.

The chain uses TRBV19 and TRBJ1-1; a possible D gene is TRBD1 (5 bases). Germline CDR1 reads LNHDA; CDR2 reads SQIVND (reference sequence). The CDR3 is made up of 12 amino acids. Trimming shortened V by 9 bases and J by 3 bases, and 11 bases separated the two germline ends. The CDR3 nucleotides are TGTGCCAGCGTAGAAGGGGACACTGAAGCTTTCTTT. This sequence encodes CASVEGDTEAFF.

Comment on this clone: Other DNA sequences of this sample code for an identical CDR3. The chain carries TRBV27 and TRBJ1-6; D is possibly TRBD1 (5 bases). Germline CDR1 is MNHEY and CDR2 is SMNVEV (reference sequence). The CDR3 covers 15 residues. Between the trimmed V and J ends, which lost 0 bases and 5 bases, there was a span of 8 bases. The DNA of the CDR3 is TGTGCCAGCAGTTTATCGCGGGGGAATAATTCACCCCTCCACTTT. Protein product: CASSLSRGNNSPLHF.

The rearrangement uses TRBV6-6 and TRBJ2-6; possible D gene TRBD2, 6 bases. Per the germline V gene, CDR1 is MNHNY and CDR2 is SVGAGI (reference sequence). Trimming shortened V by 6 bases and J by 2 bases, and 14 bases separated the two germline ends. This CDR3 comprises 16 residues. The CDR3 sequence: CASSPFSGAGANVLTF. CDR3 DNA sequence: TGTGCCAGCAGCCCTTTTTCGGGGGCTGGGGCCAACGTCCTGACTTTC.

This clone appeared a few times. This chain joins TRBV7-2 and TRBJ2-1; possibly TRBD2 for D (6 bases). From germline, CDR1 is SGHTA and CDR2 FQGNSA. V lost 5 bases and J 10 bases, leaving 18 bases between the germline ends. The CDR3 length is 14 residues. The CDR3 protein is CASSLTRTDTEQFF. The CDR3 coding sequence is TGTGCCAGCAGCCTGACTAGAACGGACACAGAGCAGTTCTTC. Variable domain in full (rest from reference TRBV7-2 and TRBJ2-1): GAGVSQSPSNKVTEKGKDVELRCDPISGHTALYWYRQSLGQGLEFLIYFQGNSAPDKSGLPSDRFSAERTGGSVSTLTIQRTQQEDSAVYLCASSLTRTDTEQFFGPGTRLTVL.

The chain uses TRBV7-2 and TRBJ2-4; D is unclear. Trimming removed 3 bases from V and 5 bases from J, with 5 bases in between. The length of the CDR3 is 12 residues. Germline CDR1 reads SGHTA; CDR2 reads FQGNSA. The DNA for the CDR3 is TGTGCCAGCAGCTTTAGTCAAAACATTCAGTACTTC. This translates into CASSFSQNIQYF.